Listed below are T cell receptor beta chains from one sample, sequenced in a study of blood T cells in healthy people across ages. TCRdb ran MiXCR on the 5' RACE reads and lists one entry per CDR3 protein. Among 900,000 to 950,000 distinct CDR3 sequences listed, 25% to 30% were seen once. The same specimen was also included in a second study, on T cells of mothers and their children.

The sample was blood. These receptors originate from a woman in her thirties or forties in good health. CDR3s include the opening cysteine and the closing phenylalanine or tryptophan. D genes are given only for firm matches. Expanded clones get a size class; other rows say once, few or many, or leave the size out.

abundance: many; d_gene: TRBD2; v_gene: TRBV4-1; j_gene: TRBJ2-7; CDR3aa: CASSQDLGRGLVNYEQYF; CDR3nt: TGCGCCAGCAGCCAAGACCTGGGGCGGGGACTAGTCAACTACGAGCAGTACTTC
abundance: NA; d_gene: TRBD1; v_gene: TRBV11-3; j_gene: TRBJ2-2; CDR3aa: CASSPGQGAYTGELFF; CDR3nt: TGTGCCAGCAGCCCGGGACAGGGGGCGTATACCGGGGAGCTGTTTTTT
abundance: many; d_gene: TRBD1; v_gene: TRBV20-1; j_gene: TRBJ2-7; CDR3aa: CSASGTGKAYEQYF; CDR3nt: TGCAGTGCTAGTGGGACAGGGAAAGCCTACGAGCAGTACTTC
abundance: many; d_gene: NA; v_gene: TRBV10-3; j_gene: TRBJ2-3; CDR3aa: CAISLVGAREDTQYF; CDR3nt: TGTGCCATCAGTTTAGTCGGGGCAAGAGAGGATACGCAGTATTTT
abundance: NA; d_gene: NA; v_gene: TRBV29-1; j_gene: TRBJ1-2; CDR3aa: CSVVQATGGGYTF; CDR3nt: TGCAGCGTTGTACAGGCGACCGGTGGGGGCTACACCTTC
abundance: NA; d_gene: NA; v_gene: TRBV19; j_gene: TRBJ2-4; CDR3aa: CASSIQGKNIQYF; CDR3nt: TGTGCCAGTAGTATTCAGGGAAAAAACATTCAGTACTTC
abundance: many; d_gene: TRBD1; v_gene: TRBV20-1; j_gene: TRBJ2-7; CDR3aa: CSARGGTGITYEQYF; CDR3nt: TGCAGTGCTAGAGGAGGGACAGGGATAACCTACGAGCAGTACTTC
abundance: few; d_gene: TRBD1; v_gene: TRBV9; j_gene: TRBJ1-6; CDR3aa: CASSPRTGESPLHF; CDR3nt: TGTGCCAGCAGCCCCCGGACAGGGGAATCACCCCTCCACTTT
abundance: NA; d_gene: TRBD2; v_gene: TRBV11-3; j_gene: TRBJ2-4; CDR3aa: CASSLGREREQYF; CDR3nt: TGTGCCAGCAGCTTAGGGCGGGAGAGGGAGCAGTACTTC
abundance: few; d_gene: TRBD1; v_gene: TRBV12-3/TRBV12-4; j_gene: TRBJ2-3; CDR3aa: CASSLRGRTDAQYF; CDR3nt: TGTGCCAGCAGTTTGAGGGGGCGCACAGATGCGCAGTATTTT
abundance: few; d_gene: TRBD2; v_gene: TRBV2; j_gene: TRBJ2-3; CDR3aa: CASTPAGTSNPDTQYF; CDR3nt: TGTGCCAGCACCCCAGCCGGGACTAGCAACCCAGATACGCAGTATTTT
abundance: NA; d_gene: TRBD1; v_gene: TRBV7-6; j_gene: TRBJ1-6; CDR3aa: CASSFEGANSPLHF; CDR3nt: TGTGCCAGCAGCTTTGAGGGGGCCAATTCACCCCTCCACTTT
abundance: few; d_gene: TRBD1; v_gene: TRBV5-1; j_gene: TRBJ1-4; CDR3aa: CASSPHRDRVRAEEKLFF; CDR3nt: TGCGCCAGCAGCCCACACCGGGACAGGGTAAGAGCGGAAGAAAAACTGTTTTTT
abundance: many; d_gene: TRBD2; v_gene: TRBV27; j_gene: TRBJ2-5; CDR3aa: CASKEESGGSGTQYF; CDR3nt: TGTGCCAGCAAGGAGGAAAGCGGGGGGTCGGGGACCCAGTACTTC
abundance: many; d_gene: NA; v_gene: TRBV3-1; j_gene: TRBJ1-5; CDR3aa: CASSHPNQPQHF; CDR3nt: TGTGCCAGCAGCCACCCCAATCAGCCCCAGCATTTT
abundance: once; d_gene: NA; v_gene: TRBV5-1; j_gene: TRBJ1-1; CDR3aa: CASSLGSDRPNTEAFF; CDR3nt: TGCGCCAGCAGCTTGGGGTCAGATAGGCCGAACACTGAAGCTTTCTTT
abundance: NA; d_gene: NA; v_gene: TRBV2; j_gene: TRBJ2-1; CDR3aa: CASSEALSPPGDDNEQFF; CDR3nt: TGTGCCAGCAGTGAAGCCTTAAGCCCCCCGGGAGACGACAATGAGCAGTTCTTC
abundance: NA; d_gene: NA; v_gene: TRBV10-3; j_gene: TRBJ2-2; CDR3aa: CAISELAGATGELFF; CDR3nt: TGTGCCATCAGTGAATTGGCGGGGGCCACCGGGGAGCTGTTTTTT
abundance: few; d_gene: NA; v_gene: TRBV5-1; j_gene: TRBJ1-2; CDR3aa: CASSLRTEEYTF; CDR3nt: TGCGCCAGCAGCTTGAGGACAGAGGAATACACCTTC
abundance: few; d_gene: NA; v_gene: TRBV4-1; j_gene: TRBJ1-1; CDR3aa: CASRVGPGRGVNEAFF; CDR3nt: TGCGCCAGCAGGGTGGGTCCGGGACGGGGAGTTAATGAAGCTTTCTTT
abundance: NA; d_gene: NA; v_gene: TRBV18; j_gene: TRBJ2-1; CDR3aa: CASSPTSGEGRKQFF; CDR3nt: TGTGCCAGCTCACCGACCTCAGGGGAGGGTAGAAAGCAGTTCTTC
abundance: once; d_gene: TRBD2; v_gene: TRBV7-3; j_gene: TRBJ2-3; CDR3aa: CASSAGTSGATQYF; CDR3nt: TGTGCCAGCAGCGCTGGGACTAGCGGAGCTACGCAGTATTTT
abundance: NA; d_gene: NA; v_gene: TRBV6-1; j_gene: TRBJ1-1; CDR3aa: CASSPSGGPGRRNTEAFF; CDR3nt: TGTGCCAGCAGCCCCAGTGGCGGGCCGGGCCGGAGGAACACTGAAGCTTTCTTT
abundance: few; d_gene: TRBD2; v_gene: TRBV4-1; j_gene: TRBJ2-1; CDR3aa: CASSQLAGGSTEQFF; CDR3nt: TGCGCCAGCAGCCAACTAGCGGGGGGGAGTACTGAGCAGTTCTTC
abundance: NA; d_gene: NA; v_gene: TRBV12-3/TRBV12-4; j_gene: TRBJ2-7; CDR3aa: CASGGSTEQYF; CDR3nt: TGTGCCAGCGGGGGATCCACGGAGCAGTACTTC
abundance: few; d_gene: TRBD1; v_gene: TRBV28; j_gene: TRBJ2-7; CDR3aa: CASSLVSPGQGPAYEQYF; CDR3nt: TGTGCCAGCAGTTTGGTCTCCCCGGGACAGGGACCAGCCTACGAGCAGTACTTC
abundance: NA; d_gene: NA; v_gene: TRBV11-2; j_gene: TRBJ2-6; CDR3aa: CASNLSYTGANVLTF; CDR3nt: TGTGCCAGCAACTTATCGTACACTGGGGCCAACGTCCTGACTTTC
abundance: few; d_gene: TRBD2; v_gene: TRBV29-1; j_gene: TRBJ2-3; CDR3aa: CSVLAGGADTQYF; CDR3nt: TGCAGCGTGCTAGCGGGGGGGGCGGATACGCAGTATTTT
abundance: many; d_gene: NA; v_gene: TRBV20-1; j_gene: TRBJ2-3; CDR3aa: CSARDYGRSTDTQYF; CDR3nt: TGCAGTGCTAGAGATTACGGCAGAAGCACAGATACGCAGTATTTT
abundance: many; d_gene: NA; v_gene: TRBV29-1; j_gene: TRBJ2-4; CDR3aa: CSVGGLTKNIQYF; CDR3nt: TGCAGCGTAGGGGGTCTGACCAAAAACATTCAGTACTTC
abundance: NA; d_gene: NA; v_gene: TRBV24-1; j_gene: TRBJ2-1; CDR3aa: CATSLGGGAGSYNEQFF; CDR3nt: TGTGCCACCAGTTTAGGAGGGGGCGCAGGATCCTACAATGAGCAGTTCTTC
abundance: many; d_gene: NA; v_gene: TRBV11-2; j_gene: TRBJ1-6; CDR3aa: CASSLLAYNSPLHF; CDR3nt: TGTGCCAGCAGCCTCTTGGCCTATAATTCACCCCTCCACTTT
abundance: NA; d_gene: NA; v_gene: TRBV29-1; j_gene: TRBJ1-3; CDR3aa: CSAQQDTGNTIYF; CDR3nt: TGCAGCGCCCAACAGGATACTGGAAACACCATATATTTT
abundance: few; d_gene: NA; v_gene: TRBV15; j_gene: TRBJ2-1; CDR3aa: CATSVRSHNEQFF; CDR3nt: TGTGCCACCAGCGTTCGATCCCACAATGAGCAGTTCTTC
abundance: NA; d_gene: NA; v_gene: TRBV13; j_gene: TRBJ2-7; CDR3aa: CASKQTPGHEQYF; CDR3nt: TGTGCCAGCAAGCAGACCCCTGGCCACGAGCAGTACTTC
abundance: once; d_gene: TRBD2; v_gene: TRBV11-2; j_gene: TRBJ2-3; CDR3aa: CASSFGASGGAPTQYF; CDR3nt: TGTGCCAGCAGCTTTGGAGCTAGCGGGGGGGCGCCTACGCAGTATTTT
abundance: NA; d_gene: TRBD2; v_gene: TRBV7-2; j_gene: TRBJ2-3; CDR3aa: CASSSSGGAVEDTQYF; CDR3nt: TGTGCCAGCAGCTCTAGCGGGGGGGCCGTCGAAGATACGCAGTATTTT
abundance: NA; d_gene: NA; v_gene: TRBV6-2/TRBV6-3; j_gene: TRBJ2-6; CDR3aa: CASSFGSAVNVLTF; CDR3nt: TGTGCCAGCAGTTTTGGGTCAGCCGTCAACGTCCTGACTTTC
abundance: NA; d_gene: NA; v_gene: TRBV20-1; j_gene: TRBJ2-7; CDR3aa: CSAANRAISYEQYF; CDR3nt: TGCAGTGCTGCGAACCGGGCCATTTCCTACGAGCAGTACTTC
abundance: NA; d_gene: NA; v_gene: TRBV20-1; j_gene: TRBJ2-5; CDR3aa: CSATGNTQETQYF; CDR3nt: TGCAGTGCTACGGGGAATACTCAAGAGACCCAGTACTTC
abundance: many; d_gene: TRBD1; v_gene: TRBV7-9; j_gene: TRBJ1-2; CDR3aa: CASSLAGQRPNYGYTF; CDR3nt: TGTGCCAGCAGCTTAGCGGGACAGCGGCCTAACTATGGCTACACCTTC
abundance: NA; d_gene: NA; v_gene: TRBV12-3/TRBV12-4; j_gene: TRBJ1-2; CDR3aa: CASKWGSNYGYTF; CDR3nt: TGTGCCAGCAAGTGGGGGTCTAACTATGGCTACACCTTC
abundance: NA; d_gene: TRBD1; v_gene: TRBV7-2; j_gene: TRBJ2-5; CDR3aa: CASSVDRVKTQYF; CDR3nt: TGTGCCAGCAGCGTGGACAGGGTAAAGACCCAGTACTTC
abundance: NA; d_gene: NA; v_gene: TRBV20-1; j_gene: TRBJ1-1; CDR3aa: CSARGPVNTEAFF; CDR3nt: TGCAGTGCTAGAGGACCGGTGAACACTGAAGCTTTCTTT
abundance: NA; d_gene: TRBD1; v_gene: TRBV4-3; j_gene: TRBJ1-1; CDR3aa: CASSQDQGEATEAFF; CDR3nt: TGCGCCAGCAGCCAAGATCAGGGGGAGGCCACTGAAGCTTTCTTT